This T cell receptor (beta chain) derives from a study of blood T cells in healthy people across ages. Study in general: Per two T cells, about one barcoded beta molecule was captured through template switching.

Trimming stripped 6 bases from V and 6 bases from J, with 14 bases between. The germline V gene has CDR1 MGHRA and CDR2 YSYEKL. CDR3 size: 13 residues. Each individual donor underwent a draw of ten milliliters of peripheral blood. As concerns this clonotype: Its antigen is not identified.

Study-level results: The fall in TCR beta diversity per million T cells was roughly linear with age.

A J-beta primer mix and a sample-barcoded 5' primer were used in a second PCR of roughly 7 to 12 cycles. Each cDNA was tagged by a template-switch adaptor containing 12 random nucleotides. TCRdb reprocessed the 5' RACE reads with MiXCR, giving one entry per CDR3 protein. The data show about 1.4 million distinct CDR3 sequences, around 59% seen once. The sample taken for sequencing was blood. The rearrangement uses TRBV4-1 and TRBJ1-2, with a possible D match to TRBD1 (5 bases). This clonotype was obtained from a young man in good health. This CDR3 reads CASSHLPTDGYTF. The CDR3, as DNA: TGCGCCAGCAGTCACTTACCGACAGATGGCTACACCTTC.